The T cell receptor beta chain described here comes from a study of T cell responses to AZD1222 COVID-19 vaccine (dated by TCRdb to about 2021). Broadly, across the study: TCR sequencing was performed for 230 to 250 trial participants, of whom 207 were given two doses of AZD1222 and some 26 were given two doses of MenACWY control vaccine. Trial participants were enrolled by age into 18-55, 56-69 and 70-plus year subgroups, with about 150, 28 and 57 TCR-sequenced participants respectively. Points the paper makes about the study in general: After two AZD1222 doses, spike-specific TCR breadth and depth were significantly higher than at day 0 and than in MenACWY recipients. Conclusions about previously exposed vaccinees are limited because only a handful of AZD1222 recipients were SARS-CoV-2 seropositive at baseline. Epitopes outside the regions mutated in the B.1.351 and B.1.1.7 variants were reportedly recognized by nearly half of the unique spike-specific TCRs. Participants were mostly white British and included more females than males, and it was suggested by the authors that clonal diversity may have been underestimated. The 56-69-year group was small, and its depth increase did not reach significance, likely because of low power. Because no samples from the day 14 peak response were available, repertoires could be characterized only after the peak T cell response. Vaccine-associated CD4 TCRs spanned the whole spike protein, with dominant responses in regions 160-218 and 743-854.

The germline V gene sets CDR1 to KGHSH and CDR2 to LQKENI. The V end gives up 3 bases and the J end 0 bases, leaving 5 bases in the junction not matched to a gene. The CDR3 numbers 16 residues from cysteine through phenylalanine. Kept here is only the CDR3 DNA, which spans 48 bases and is read in frame from base 1. On this clone: Its antigen remains undetermined. Base quality data are lacking; no much larger clone is found one base away.

The time point label of this sample denotes: about 28 days (+/-7) after the second vaccine dose. Because spike-specific TCR depth and breadth did not differ between the two schedules, AZD1222 recipients who got a second dose at roughly 4 weeks were pooled with those who got a second dose at roughly 12 weeks. The vaccinee samples were drawn from two UK trials, COV001 and COV002, one of which was a single-blind randomized controlled phase 2/3 trial testing AZD1222 (ChAdOx1 nCoV-19) in healthy adults. For TCRbeta chain sequencing, PBMC samples from trial participants were taken at day 0 and at day 28 after the second dose. The CDR3 regions of human TCRbeta chains were analyzed by immunosequencing. Turning to the authors' computational methods: Repertoire TCRs were matched against a reference library of SARS-CoV-2-specific TCRs generated with the MIRA antigen-specificity platform. Breadth meant the fraction of unique TCRs that were SARS-CoV-2-associated, whereas depth meant the fraction of total T cells that were SARS-CoV-2-associated. Using the MIRA data, every spike-specific TCR was mapped to the spike region that the TCR reacted to and assigned to either a CD4 or a CD8 class. Log10-transformed breadth and depth values were compared by one-way ANOVA with Sidak's multiple comparisons tests. TCRdb provides this immuneACCESS table in a form limited to in-frame rearrangements. Some clones are lacking; in checked studies, under half of them reflect an unresolved V gene, and why the rest are absent is not known. V, J and clone size derive from that table, while D and trimming were established from the DNA sequence. The sample has 150,000 to 200,000 clones on record, about 90% of them singletons. Approximately 6.2% of the sample is taken by the ten largest.

The specimen was peripheral blood, collected 28 days after the second AZD1222 dose. This clonotype was sampled from an adult who received the AZD1222 COVID-19 vaccine. The chain links TRBV18 with TRBJ2-1; 7 of the junction bases match TRBD1. For the CDR3, the sequence is CASSPRGQSSYNEQFF. The DNA sequence is as follows: TGTGCCAGCTCACCCCGGGGACAGTCCTCCTACAATGAGCAGTTCTTC.